Listed below are T cell receptor beta chains from one sample, sequenced in a study of cytomegalovirus exposure and HLA in healthy donors. The data were produced by immunoSEQ multiplex PCR, yet TCRdb's version contains in-frame clones alone and is incomplete. The sample lists roughly 140,000 clones, roughly 85% occurring once. Input material: PBMCs. Receptors originate from a woman aged 18-29 years in good health and CMV-seronegative. Both conserved end residues are part of each CDR3. Each record gives: D gene, J gene, V gene, clone size, CDR3 protein, CDR3 DNA. The D gene is left open where the match is weak. Clone size, where shown, is once, few, many, or a class for clones that have expanded.

D gene: TRBD1; J gene: TRBJ2-7; V gene: TRBV7-2; clone size: -; CDR3 protein: CASSLGGGVYEQYF; CDR3 DNA: TGTGCCAGCAGCTTAGGAGGGGGCGTCTACGAGCAGTACTTC
D gene: -; J gene: TRBJ2-2; V gene: TRBV19; clone size: once; CDR3 protein: CASSDLYGGELFF; CDR3 DNA: TGTGCCAGTAGCGACTTGTACGGCGGGGAGCTGTTTTTT
D gene: TRBD1; J gene: TRBJ2-6; V gene: TRBV19; clone size: -; CDR3 protein: CASSPDRLTGANVLTF; CDR3 DNA: TGTGCCAGTAGCCCGGACAGGCTCACCGGGGCCAACGTCCTGACTTTC
D gene: TRBD1; J gene: TRBJ2-5; V gene: TRBV5-1; clone size: -; CDR3 protein: CASQGQGARRTQYF; CDR3 DNA: TGCGCCAGCCAAGGGCAGGGGGCTCGCCGGACCCAGTACTTC
D gene: TRBD1; J gene: TRBJ2-7; V gene: TRBV4-2; clone size: -; CDR3 protein: CASSLGDRGQNEQYF; CDR3 DNA: TGTGCCAGCAGCCTTGGGGACAGGGGGCAAAACGAGCAGTACTTC
D gene: -; J gene: TRBJ1-3; V gene: TRBV29-1; clone size: -; CDR3 protein: CSVGGPGNTIYF; CDR3 DNA: TGCAGCGTTGGAGGGCCCGGAAACACCATATATTTT
D gene: -; J gene: TRBJ1-1; V gene: TRBV7-3; clone size: -; CDR3 protein: CASSPGSQGLVAFF; CDR3 DNA: TGTGCCAGCAGCCCCGGATCACAGGGTCTGGTAGCTTTCTTT
D gene: TRBD2; J gene: TRBJ2-7; V gene: TRBV27; clone size: few; CDR3 protein: CASQTTSGSSYEQYF; CDR3 DNA: TGTGCCAGTCAAACGACTAGCGGGTCCTCCTACGAGCAGTACTTC
D gene: TRBD1; J gene: TRBJ2-3; V gene: TRBV5-4; clone size: -; CDR3 protein: CASSHRDRARSDTQYF; CDR3 DNA: TGTGCCAGCAGCCACCGGGACAGGGCTCGCTCGGATACGCAGTATTTT
D gene: TRBD2; J gene: TRBJ2-3; V gene: TRBV28; clone size: -; CDR3 protein: CASSLLGLAVSTDTQYF; CDR3 DNA: TGTGCCAGCAGTTTGCTCGGACTAGCGGTTAGCACAGATACGCAGTATTTT
D gene: TRBD1; J gene: TRBJ1-6; V gene: TRBV7-2; clone size: -; CDR3 protein: CASSLAPGQGAPLHF; CDR3 DNA: TGTGCCAGCAGCTTAGCGCCGGGACAGGGGGCACCCCTCCACTTT
D gene: -; J gene: TRBJ1-3; V gene: TRBV15; clone size: -; CDR3 protein: CATSRDVTNSGNTIYF; CDR3 DNA: TGTGCCACCAGCAGAGATGTGACAAACTCTGGAAACACCATATATTTT
D gene: -; J gene: TRBJ2-1; V gene: TRBV7-2; clone size: -; CDR3 protein: CASSVRGSSYNEQFF; CDR3 DNA: TGTGCCAGCAGTGTTCGGGGGAGCTCCTACAATGAGCAGTTCTTC
D gene: -; J gene: TRBJ1-5; V gene: TRBV19; clone size: -; CDR3 protein: CASSIPAGIAPDQPQHF; CDR3 DNA: TGTGCCAGTAGTATCCCCGCAGGGATCGCCCCTGATCAGCCCCAGCATTTT
D gene: -; J gene: TRBJ1-1; V gene: TRBV6-1; clone size: -; CDR3 protein: CASNLGGGNTEAFF; CDR3 DNA: TGTGCCAGCAACCTCGGGGGGGGGAACACTGAAGCTTTCTTT
D gene: TRBD1; J gene: TRBJ1-3; V gene: TRBV7-6; clone size: -; CDR3 protein: CASSHRGRRDNTIYF; CDR3 DNA: TGTGCCAGCAGCCACAGGGGGCGACGGGATAACACCATATATTTT
D gene: -; J gene: TRBJ1-2; V gene: TRBV5-4; clone size: -; CDR3 protein: CASSSPRGANYGYTF; CDR3 DNA: TGTGCCAGCAGCTCCCCTCGGGGTGCAAACTATGGCTACACCTTC
D gene: TRBD1; J gene: TRBJ2-1; V gene: TRBV25-1; clone size: -; CDR3 protein: CASATGTGDAGEQFF; CDR3 DNA: TGTGCCAGCGCAACCGGGACAGGGGACGCGGGTGAGCAGTTCTTC
D gene: -; J gene: TRBJ2-7; V gene: TRBV28; clone size: -; CDR3 protein: CASSGGGDNYEQYF; CDR3 DNA: TGTGCCAGCAGTGGGGGAGGGGACAATTACGAGCAGTACTTC
D gene: -; J gene: TRBJ1-2; V gene: TRBV19; clone size: -; CDR3 protein: CASSNRDHREGYTF; CDR3 DNA: TGTGCCAGTAGTAATCGGGACCACCGGGAGGGCTACACCTTC
D gene: -; J gene: TRBJ1-5; V gene: TRBV19; clone size: -; CDR3 protein: CASRLLGAGPGSNQPQHF; CDR3 DNA: TGTGCCAGTAGGCTTCTTGGAGCGGGGCCGGGTAGCAATCAGCCCCAGCATTTT
D gene: -; J gene: TRBJ2-6; V gene: TRBV6-5; clone size: -; CDR3 protein: CASHSPGANVLTF; CDR3 DNA: TGTGCCAGCCACTCACCGGGGGCCAACGTCCTGACTTTC
D gene: -; J gene: TRBJ2-5; V gene: TRBV19; clone size: few; CDR3 protein: CATNSGPQETQYF; CDR3 DNA: TGTGCCACCAATAGCGGCCCCCAAGAGACCCAGTACTTC
D gene: -; J gene: TRBJ1-4; V gene: TRBV27; clone size: -; CDR3 protein: CASSLASRGTEKLFF; CDR3 DNA: TGTGCCAGCAGCCTGGCCTCCAGGGGCACTGAAAAACTGTTTTTT
D gene: TRBD2; J gene: TRBJ2-4; V gene: TRBV19; clone size: -; CDR3 protein: CASSVGGVSKNIQYF; CDR3 DNA: TGTGCCAGTAGTGTGGGAGGGGTTAGCAAAAACATTCAGTACTTC
D gene: -; J gene: TRBJ1-1; V gene: TRBV19; clone size: -; CDR3 protein: CASKGRLLRVNKNTEAFF; CDR3 DNA: TGTGCCAGTAAAGGCCGTCTGCTGCGGGTTAACAAGAACACTGAAGCTTTCTTT
D gene: TRBD2; J gene: TRBJ2-3; V gene: TRBV11-2; clone size: -; CDR3 protein: CASSLEGLAGIITDTQYF; CDR3 DNA: TGTGCCAGCAGCTTAGAGGGACTAGCGGGGATTATAACAGATACGCAGTATTTT
D gene: -; J gene: TRBJ1-4; V gene: TRBV28; clone size: -; CDR3 protein: CASSLRLEGIEIYEKLFF; CDR3 DNA: TGTGCCAGCAGTTTACGTCTTGAGGGAATTGAAATCTATGAAAAACTGTTTTTT
D gene: -; J gene: TRBJ1-1; V gene: TRBV30; clone size: few; CDR3 protein: CAWSPTREAFF; CDR3 DNA: TGTGCCTGGAGTCCCACCAGGGAAGCTTTCTTT
D gene: TRBD1; J gene: TRBJ2-2; V gene: TRBV4-2; clone size: -; CDR3 protein: CASSPRVRQGNTGELFF; CDR3 DNA: TGTGCCAGCAGCCCCCGAGTAAGACAGGGCAACACCGGGGAGCTGTTTTTT
D gene: TRBD1; J gene: TRBJ1-2; V gene: TRBV11-2; clone size: -; CDR3 protein: CASSPGVAGGGYTF; CDR3 DNA: TGTGCCAGCAGCCCCGGGGTGGCAGGGGGAGGCTACACCTTC
D gene: TRBD1; J gene: TRBJ1-2; V gene: TRBV28; clone size: -; CDR3 protein: CASGTGDGYTF; CDR3 DNA: TGTGCCAGCGGGACAGGGGATGGCTACACCTTC
D gene: -; J gene: TRBJ2-1; V gene: TRBV5-1; clone size: -; CDR3 protein: CASTQGTEGNEQFF; CDR3 DNA: TGCGCCAGCACGCAGGGCACCGAAGGGAATGAGCAGTTCTTC
D gene: -; J gene: TRBJ2-5; V gene: TRBV5-4; clone size: -; CDR3 protein: CASSLDSETQYF; CDR3 DNA: TGTGCCAGCAGCTTGGATTCGGAGACCCAGTACTTC
D gene: TRBD2; J gene: TRBJ2-4; V gene: TRBV7-2; clone size: -; CDR3 protein: CASSLGPGGPSGNIQYF; CDR3 DNA: TGTGCCAGCAGCTTAGGCCCGGGAGGGCCTTCGGGAAACATTCAGTACTTC
D gene: -; J gene: TRBJ1-1; V gene: TRBV27; clone size: -; CDR3 protein: CASRLTGLNTEAFF; CDR3 DNA: TGTGCCAGCAGGTTGACAGGCCTTAACACTGAAGCTTTCTTT
D gene: TRBD1; J gene: TRBJ1-4; V gene: TRBV6-1; clone size: -; CDR3 protein: CASSLTGYNEKLFF; CDR3 DNA: TGTGCCAGCAGTCTGACAGGGTATAATGAAAAACTGTTTTTT
D gene: -; J gene: TRBJ1-2; V gene: TRBV7-9; clone size: -; CDR3 protein: CASSFGRRGNYGYTF; CDR3 DNA: TGTGCCAGCAGCTTCGGACGAAGGGGTAACTATGGCTACACCTTC
D gene: TRBD1; J gene: TRBJ1-2; V gene: TRBV29-1; clone size: -; CDR3 protein: CSVHPQGMDGYTF; CDR3 DNA: TGCAGCGTGCATCCACAGGGGATGGACGGCTACACCTTC
D gene: -; J gene: TRBJ2-7; V gene: TRBV19; clone size: -; CDR3 protein: CASSIGQKSYEQYF; CDR3 DNA: TGTGCCAGTAGTATAGGGCAGAAATCCTACGAGCAGTACTTC
D gene: -; J gene: TRBJ2-2; V gene: TRBV7-9; clone size: -; CDR3 protein: CASSLQGIGELFF; CDR3 DNA: TGTGCCAGCAGCTTACAGGGTATCGGGGAGCTGTTTTTT
D gene: TRBD1; J gene: TRBJ2-2; V gene: TRBV11-2; clone size: -; CDR3 protein: CASSADRAELFF; CDR3 DNA: TGTGCCAGCAGCGCGGACAGGGCGGAGCTGTTTTTT
D gene: TRBD2; J gene: TRBJ2-1; V gene: TRBV9; clone size: -; CDR3 protein: CASSASGIRGNEQFF; CDR3 DNA: TGTGCCAGCAGCGCTAGCGGGATAAGGGGCAATGAGCAGTTCTTC
D gene: -; J gene: TRBJ2-1; V gene: TRBV2; clone size: -; CDR3 protein: CASSEVQGSSYNEQFF; CDR3 DNA: TGTGCCAGCAGTGAAGTTCAGGGGAGCTCCTACAATGAGCAGTTCTTC
D gene: -; J gene: TRBJ2-3; V gene: TRBV28; clone size: -; CDR3 protein: CASSEERFSTDTQYF; CDR3 DNA: TGTGCCAGCAGCGAGGAGCGGTTTAGCACAGATACGCAGTATTTT
D gene: TRBD1; J gene: TRBJ1-1; V gene: TRBV5-1; clone size: -; CDR3 protein: CASNTGAGLMNTEAFF; CDR3 DNA: TGCGCCAGCAACACAGGGGCAGGGTTGATGAACACTGAAGCTTTCTTT
D gene: -; J gene: TRBJ1-5; V gene: TRBV6-6; clone size: -; CDR3 protein: CASSYSRVEGQPQHF; CDR3 DNA: TGTGCCAGCAGTTACTCGAGGGTGGAGGGTCAGCCCCAGCATTTT
D gene: TRBD1; J gene: TRBJ2-1; V gene: TRBV27; clone size: -; CDR3 protein: CASSLTGEAYNEQFF; CDR3 DNA: TGTGCCAGCAGTTTAACAGGGGAAGCCTACAATGAGCAGTTCTTC
D gene: -; J gene: TRBJ1-1; V gene: TRBV9; clone size: -; CDR3 protein: CASSSPGVPEAFF; CDR3 DNA: TGTGCCAGCAGCAGCCCCGGGGTGCCTGAAGCTTTCTTT
D gene: TRBD1; J gene: TRBJ1-4; V gene: TRBV18; clone size: -; CDR3 protein: CASSPRQGSNEKLFF; CDR3 DNA: TGTGCCAGCTCACCCCGACAGGGATCTAATGAAAAACTGTTTTTT
D gene: -; J gene: TRBJ2-7; V gene: TRBV9; clone size: -; CDR3 protein: CASSPDPKGTYEQYF; CDR3 DNA: TGTGCCAGCAGCCCAGACCCCAAGGGGACCTACGAGCAGTACTTC
D gene: TRBD1; J gene: TRBJ2-7; V gene: TRBV28; clone size: -; CDR3 protein: CASSSQGAEQYF; CDR3 DNA: TGTGCCAGCAGTTCCCAGGGGGCTGAGCAGTACTTC